One and the same sample provided the 24 T cell receptor beta chains below, sequenced in a study of T cells in Graves' hyperthyroidism and ophthalmopathy. Amplification of TCR beta CDR3 regions was performed using RNA transcripts as template. The HTBI set primed first-round TCR CDR3 RT-PCR. From the multiplex PCR reads, TCRdb called clonotypes with MiXCR, one entry per CDR3 protein. This sample yields under 600,000 distinct CDR3 sequences, of which 15% to 20% are seen a single time; 3% to 4% belongs to the top ten. Sequencing was carried out using blood. These receptors were collected from a woman in her 40s with Graves' ophthalmopathy.

A note on this clonotype: One end of the junction is discordant with germline, which a read error may explain. The gene calls are TRBV5-6 and TRBJ2-1; D might be TRBD1 (5 bases). The CDR3 is 15 amino acids. Germline CDR1 SGHDT, CDR2 YYEEEE. The CDR3 here is CASSLRSGYFNEQLF. The CDR3 coding sequence is TGTGCCAGCAGCTTGAGGTCAGGGTACTTCAATGAGCAGCTCTTC.

Notes on this clonotype: This may arise from a read error, as a much more abundant clone is one base away. The chain joins TRBV28 to TRBJ2-7; no firm D call. The CDR3 has 14 residues. CDR1 and CDR2 (germline): MDHEN, SYDVKM. CDR3 protein: CASSMGGLPYEQHF. The CDR3 region has the DNA TGTGCCAGCAGCATGGGCGGTCTACCATACGAGCAGCACTTC.

The table lists this clonotype with many counts. The rearrangement uses TRBV27 and TRBJ2-3; D remains ambiguous. The ends were cut back, 6 bases at V and 0 bases at J, with 10 bases in the middle. The CDR3 extends over 14 amino acids. Germline V gives CDR1 MNHEY, CDR2 SMNVEV (reference sequence). The DNA for the CDR3 is TGTGCCAGCAGAACGATGTATAGCACAGATACGCAGTATTTT. Protein sequence: CASRTMYSTDTQYF.

There are a few counts of this clonotype. CDR3 sequence: CASSPERETQYF. The CDR3 nucleotides read TGCGCCAGCAGCCCCGAGCGGGAGACCCAGTACTTC. The chain recombines TRBV4-1 with TRBJ2-5; weak D call: TRBD2 (5 bases). CDR1 MGHRA and CDR2 YSYEKL come from the germline V gene. This CDR3 is built from 12 residues. Trimming took 4 bases from V and 5 from J, leaving 8 bases between them.

This clonotype was found a few times. The gene calls are TRBV20-1 and TRBJ2-7; 11 nucleotides agree with TRBD1. CDR3 length: 13 amino acids. V shed 3 bases and J 7 bases; nucleotides not matched to a gene: 5. The germline CDR1 and CDR2 sequences are DFQATT and SNEGSKA (reference sequence). The CDR3 DNA reads as TGCAGTGCTAGCGGACAGGGGGCGGGAGAGCAGTACTTC. As protein: CSASGQGAGEQYF.

The chain has TRBV20-1 and TRBJ1-5; tentatively, D is TRBD1 (5 bases). Trimming pared 5 bases from V and 0 bases from J, leaving 11 bases between. The CDR3 is 14 amino acids. The germline gives CDR1 DFQATT, CDR2 SNEGSKA (reference sequence). The CDR3 region has the DNA TGCAGTGCTCTCTCAGGGTTTAGCAATCAGCCCCAGCATTTT. Protein product: CSALSGFSNQPQHF.

The chain employs TRBV20-1 and TRBJ1-2; 7 bases are shared with TRBD1. The ends lost 4 bases at V and 5 bases at J; junction bases unmatched: 13. The germline V gene has CDR1 DFQATT and CDR2 SNEGSKA (reference sequence). The CDR3 has 15 amino acids. The CDR3 loop is CSANPVGTDVYGYTF. DNA of the CDR3: TGCAGTGCTAACCCTGTAGGGACAGACGTATATGGCTACACCTTC.

In this sample, this clonotype turned up many times. The chain employs TRBV2 and TRBJ1-6; D remains ambiguous. Trimming left V 4 bases short and J 10 bases short, with 5 bases between. The CDR3 has 11 amino acids. The V gene's germline CDR1 is SNHLY and CDR2 FYNNEI. The CDR3 DNA reads as TGTGCCAGCAGTGCCTACTCACCCCTCCACTTT. It encodes CASSAYSPLHF. Drawing the rest from reference TRBV2 and TRBJ1-6, the complete variable domain is EPEVTQTPSHQVTQMGQEVILRCVPISNHLYFYWYRQILGQKVEFLVSFYNNEISEKSEIFDDQFSVERPDGSNFTLKIRSTKLEDSAMYFCASSAYSPLHFGNGTRLTVT.

This clonotype was counted only a few times. V and J are TRBV20-1 and TRBJ2-7, with 7 bases matching TRBD2. This CDR3 has 14 amino acids. Trimming at V came to 5 bases and at J to 1 base, leaving 8 bases not matched to a gene. CDR1 DFQATT and CDR2 SNEGSKA come from the germline V gene (reference sequence). The chain's CDR3 is CSAGRVSASYEQYF. The CDR3, as DNA: TGCAGTGCTGGGAGGGTATCCGCGTCCTACGAGCAGTACTTC.

On this clonotype itself: A much larger clone differs from this one at a single base, so this may be a read error. The rearrangement uses TRBV18 and TRBJ2-5, with 7 bases that match TRBD1. This CDR3 contains 15 residues. V dropped 5 bases and J dropped 1; count of bases not matched to a gene: 7. Germline V gene lookup returns CDR1 KGHSH and CDR2 LQKENI. The CDR3 DNA reads TGTGCCAGCTCATATCGGGACAGCGCCCAAGAGACCCAGTACTTC. Amino acids: CASSYRDSAQETQYF. The whole variable domain, remainder taken from reference TRBV18 and TRBJ2-5, is NAGVMQNPRHLVRRRGQEARLRCSPMKGHSHVYWYRQLPEEGLKFMVYLQKENIIDESGMPKERFSAEFPKEGPSILRIQQVVRGDSAAYFCASSYRDSAQETQYFGPGTRLLVL.

The chain links TRBV12-3 or TRBV12-4 to TRBJ2-2; 12 bases are a match to TRBD2. The V gene end was trimmed by 8 bases and the J gene end by 0 bases; junction bases not matched to a gene: 13. This CDR3 has 19 residues. In DNA, the CDR3 is TGTGCCAGCTCACCCCCGACTAGCGGGAGACCGGCGAACACCGGGGAGCTGTTTTTT. It codes for CASSPPTSGRPANTGELFF.

As to this clonotype: It may be a read error: a sequence one base away is much more abundant. This chain connects TRBV5-1 to TRBJ2-3; perhaps TRBD2 as D (7 bases). This CDR3 comprises 15 residues. Germline V gene sequence: CDR1 SGHRS, CDR2 YFSETQ. The CDR3 DNA is TGCGCCAGCAAGGATCGGGGGGCGAGCACAGCTACGCAGTATTTT. Amino acid sequence: CASKDRGASTATQYF.

This clonotype has a count of ten or more. CDR3 loop: CAWKQVRNTEAFF. The CDR3 region has the DNA TGTGCCTGGAAACAAGTCAGGAACACTGAAGCTTTCTTT. The rearrangement joins TRBV30 to TRBJ1-1; D unclear. Germline CDR1 and CDR2: GTSNPN and SVGIG (reference sequence). V dropped 4 bases and J dropped 1 base, with 10 bases sitting between them. CDR3 size: 13 residues.

The table lists this clonotype with many counts. V is TRBV10-3 and J is TRBJ1-5; no definite D call. From germline, CDR1 is ENHRY and CDR2 SYGVKD. Trimming removed 3 bases at V and 0 bases at J, with 9 bases between. The CDR3 contains 15 residues. The CDR3: CAISEDGYSNQPQHF. The CDR3 region has the DNA TGTGCCATCAGTGAAGACGGATATAGCAATCAGCCCCAGCATTTT.

The chain recombines TRBV5-4 with TRBJ2-5, with D possibly called TRBD1 or TRBD2 (5 bases each). Germline V gene sequence: CDR1 SGHNT, CDR2 YYREEE (reference sequence). This CDR3 region has 14 residues. The V end lost 3 bases, the J end lost 4 bases, and 13 bases lay between the germline ends. The CDR3 DNA is TGTGCCAGCAGCTGGGACCGAGGCGGAGAGACCCAGTACTTC. Translating gives CASSWDRGGETQYF.

This clonotype was found many times. The chain employs TRBV2 and TRBJ1-1, with D unresolved. CDR1 is SNHLY and CDR2 is FYNNEI in the germline V gene. The CDR3 has 12 residues. Trimming took off 7 bases at V and 1 base at J, with 7 bases between the two ends. This CDR3 reads CASMRRNTEAFF. The CDR3 DNA is TGTGCCAGCATGCGAAGGAACACTGAAGCTTTCTTT.

This clonotype was seen a few times. The genes are TRBV19 and TRBJ1-1; D is undetermined. Germline CDR1 is LNHDA and CDR2 is SQIVND (reference sequence). The length of the CDR3 is 16 residues. Trimming took off 2 bases at V and 0 bases at J, with 13 bases between the two ends. DNA for the CDR3: TGTGCCAGTAGTATAATTCGAACACCAATGAACACTGAAGCTTTCTTT. Its translation: CASSIIRTPMNTEAFF.

The chain couples TRBV28 to TRBJ1-2; the D is unclear. The V and J ends lost 2 bases and 0 bases respectively, with 25 bases between them. The CDR3 length is 20 residues. The germline V gene has CDR1 MDHEN and CDR2 SYDVKM. In DNA form, the CDR3 reads TGTGCCAGCAGTTTACGAGACGGCGGAAAGCCGAAACGGGCTAACTATGGCTACACCTTC. It codes for CASSLRDGGKPKRANYGYTF.

A few counts support this clonotype. The V and J genes are TRBV4-1 and TRBJ1-2; D is unclear. Deletions cut 2 bases from V and 6 bases from J, with 16 bases between. Germline values: CDR1 MGHRA, CDR2 YSYEKL. This CDR3 has 15 residues. The CDR3 loop is CASSQPGRRHDGYTF. DNA for the CDR3: TGCGCCAGCAGCCAACCAGGAAGAAGACATGATGGCTACACCTTC.

In this sample, this clonotype turned up many times. The rearrangement uses TRBV20-1 and TRBJ2-3; tentatively, D is TRBD1 (6 bases). Per the germline V gene, CDR1 is DFQATT and CDR2 is SNEGSKA (reference sequence). This CDR3 contains 16 residues. Trimming left V 2 bases short and J 0 bases short, with 15 bases between. The CDR3 DNA reads as TGCAGTGCTAGAAACAGGGCCGTCTTAAGCACAGATACGCAGTATTTT. Translated, it gives CSARNRAVLSTDTQYF.

This chain links TRBV20-1 with TRBJ2-7; maybe TRBD1 (5 bases). Germline CDR1 and CDR2: DFQATT and SNEGSKA (reference sequence). Trimming left V 2 bases short and J 0 bases short, with 17 bases between. The CDR3 totals 16 residues. The CDR3 region has the DNA TGCAGTGCTAGAAATTGGGGCGAAAGGAGCTCCTACGAGCAGTACTTC. Translating gives CSARNWGERSSYEQYF.

The rearrangement links TRBV2 to TRBJ2-3; D uncertain. V was trimmed by 2 bases and J by 4 bases, leaving 7 bases between them. Germline-derived CDR1 and CDR2 are SNHLY and FYNNEI. The CDR3 length is 13 residues. In DNA form, the CDR3 reads TGTGCCAGCAGTGAAAGATGGGCAGATACGCAGTATTTT. It is translated as CASSERWADTQYF. Complete variable domain (other parts from reference TRBV2 and TRBJ2-3): EPEVTQTPSHQVTQMGQEVILRCVPISNHLYFYWYRQILGQKVEFLVSFYNNEISEKSEIFDDQFSVERPDGSNFTLKIRSTKLEDSAMYFCASSERWADTQYFGPGTRLTVL.

This chain links TRBV27 with TRBJ1-1; the match to TRBD1 covers 8 bases. This CDR3 spans 18 amino acids. Trimming took 3 bases from V and 0 from J; bases not matched to a gene: 12. Germline V gene sequence: CDR1 MNHEY, CDR2 SMNVEV (reference sequence). The CDR3 here is CASSFVSGGDYMNTEAFF. DNA of the CDR3: TGTGCCAGCAGTTTCGTTTCAGGGGGCGATTATATGAACACTGAAGCTTTCTTT.

In regard to this clonotype: At one of its ends the junction is not consistent with the germline gene, which may arise from a read error. V is TRBV7-7 and J is TRBJ2-1, with 7 bases lining up with TRBD1. This CDR3 has 13 amino acids. CDR1 SSHAT and CDR2 FNYEAQ come from the germline V gene (reference sequence). CDR3 in DNA: TGTGCTAGCAGCCAACAGGGGAGAGCTGAGCAGTTCTTC. This sequence encodes CASSQQGRAEQFF. The full variable domain, rest sourced from reference TRBV7-7 and TRBJ2-1, is GAGVSQSPRYKVTKRGQDVTLRCDPISSHATLYWYQQALGQGPEFLTYFNYEAQPDKSGLPSDRFSAERPEGSISTLTIQRTEQRDSAMYRCASSQQGRAEQFFGPGTRLTVL.